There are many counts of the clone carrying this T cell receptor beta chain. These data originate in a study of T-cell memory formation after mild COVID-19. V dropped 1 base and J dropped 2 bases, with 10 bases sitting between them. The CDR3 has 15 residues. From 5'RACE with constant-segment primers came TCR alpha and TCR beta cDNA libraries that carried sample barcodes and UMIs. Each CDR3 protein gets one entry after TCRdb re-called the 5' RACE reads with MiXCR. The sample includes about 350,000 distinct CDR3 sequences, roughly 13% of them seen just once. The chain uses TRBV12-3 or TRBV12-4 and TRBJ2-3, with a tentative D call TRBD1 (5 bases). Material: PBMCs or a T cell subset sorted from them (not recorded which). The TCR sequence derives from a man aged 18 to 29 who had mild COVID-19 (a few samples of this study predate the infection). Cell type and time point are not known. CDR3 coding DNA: TGTGCCAGCAGTTTAGGAGGACAACCCACAGATACGCAGTATTTT. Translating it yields CASSLGGQPTDTQYF.